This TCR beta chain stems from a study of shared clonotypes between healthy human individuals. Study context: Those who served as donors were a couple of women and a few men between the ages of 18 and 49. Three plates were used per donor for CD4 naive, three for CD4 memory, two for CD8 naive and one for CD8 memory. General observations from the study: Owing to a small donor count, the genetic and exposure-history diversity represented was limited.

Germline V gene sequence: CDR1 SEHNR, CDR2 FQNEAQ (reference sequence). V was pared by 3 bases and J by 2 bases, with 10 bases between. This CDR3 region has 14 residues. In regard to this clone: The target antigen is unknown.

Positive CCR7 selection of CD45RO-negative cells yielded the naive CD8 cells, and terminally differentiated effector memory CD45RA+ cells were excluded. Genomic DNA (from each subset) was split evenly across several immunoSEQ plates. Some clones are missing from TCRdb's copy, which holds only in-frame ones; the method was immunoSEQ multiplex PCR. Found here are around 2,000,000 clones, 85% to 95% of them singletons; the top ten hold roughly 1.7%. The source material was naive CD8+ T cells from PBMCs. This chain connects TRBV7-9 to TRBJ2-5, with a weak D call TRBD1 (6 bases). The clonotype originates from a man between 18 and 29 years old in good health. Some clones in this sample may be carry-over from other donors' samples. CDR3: CASSLRTEQETQYF. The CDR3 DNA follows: TGTGCCAGCAGCTTGCGGACAGAACAAGAGACCCAGTACTTC. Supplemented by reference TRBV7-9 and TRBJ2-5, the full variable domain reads DTGVSQNPRHKITKRGQNVTFRCDPISEHNRLYWYRQTLGQGPEFLTYFQNEAQLEKSRLLSDRFSAERPKGSFSTLEIQRTEQGDSAMYLCASSLRTEQETQYFGPGTRLLVL.